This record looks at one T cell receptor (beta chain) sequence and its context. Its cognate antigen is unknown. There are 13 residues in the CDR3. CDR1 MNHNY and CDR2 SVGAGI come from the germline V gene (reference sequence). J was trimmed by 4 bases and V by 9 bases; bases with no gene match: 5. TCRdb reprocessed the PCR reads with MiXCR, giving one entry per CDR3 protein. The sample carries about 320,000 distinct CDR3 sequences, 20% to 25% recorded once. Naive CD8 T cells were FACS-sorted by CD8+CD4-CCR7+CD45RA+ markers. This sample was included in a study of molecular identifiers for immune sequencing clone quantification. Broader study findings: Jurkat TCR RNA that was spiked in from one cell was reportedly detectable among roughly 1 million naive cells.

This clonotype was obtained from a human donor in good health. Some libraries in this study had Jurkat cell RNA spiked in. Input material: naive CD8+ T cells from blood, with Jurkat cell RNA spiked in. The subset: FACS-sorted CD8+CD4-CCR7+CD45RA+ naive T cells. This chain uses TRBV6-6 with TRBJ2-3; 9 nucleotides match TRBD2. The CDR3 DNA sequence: TGTGCCAGTGAGCGGGAGGTCCCAGATACGCAGTATTTT. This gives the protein CASEREVPDTQYF.